A selection of T cell receptor beta chains follows, all from one sample in a study of blood T cells in healthy people across ages. Each CDR3 protein is one row after TCRdb ran MiXCR on the 5' RACE reads. The table shows fewer than 1.5 million distinct CDR3 sequences, with approximately 40% occurring only once. The sequencing sample was made of blood. Source of these receptors: a woman between 18 and 29 years old in good health. The CDR3 runs from the conserved cysteine through the conserved F or W. Each record gives: D gene, clone size, V gene, J gene, CDR3 protein, CDR3 DNA. A D gene is named only where the DNA matches it firmly. A clone size is listed for some rows: how often the clone was seen (once, few, many), or a class if it is expanded.

D: NA; size: NA; V: TRBV14; J: TRBJ2-2; CDR3: CASSQPATGELFF; DNA: TGTGCCAGCAGCCAACCGGCTACCGGGGAGCTGTTTTTT
D: NA; size: NA; V: TRBV6-6; J: TRBJ1-2; CDR3: CATSRDGYTF; DNA: TGTGCCACCTCGAGGGATGGCTACACCTTC
D: NA; size: NA; V: TRBV3-1; J: TRBJ2-5; CDR3: CASSQGGRTQETQYF; DNA: TGTGCCAGCAGCCAGGGGGGCAGGACCCAAGAGACCCAGTACTTC
D: TRBD1; size: once; V: TRBV12-3/TRBV12-4; J: TRBJ1-2; CDR3: CASSLNLQGAGGYTF; DNA: TGTGCCAGCAGTTTGAACCTACAGGGGGCAGGTGGCTACACCTTC
D: TRBD2; size: few; V: TRBV7-2; J: TRBJ2-1; CDR3: CASSSIVTAGVGYEQFF; DNA: TGTGCCAGCAGCTCAATAGTTACGGCGGGAGTTGGGTATGAGCAGTTCTTC
D: TRBD2; size: NA; V: TRBV27; J: TRBJ2-7; CDR3: CASSLPSGGAGEQYF; DNA: TGCGCCAGCAGTTTACCTAGCGGGGGGGCTGGGGAGCAGTACTTC
D: NA; size: NA; V: TRBV6-5; J: TRBJ1-4; CDR3: CASSYAGAGEKLFF; DNA: TGTGCCAGCAGTTACGCGGGGGCGGGGGAAAAACTGTTTTTT
D: NA; size: NA; V: TRBV7-9; J: TRBJ2-4; CDR3: CASTVTWDRIGVKNIQYF; DNA: TGTGCCAGCACCGTAACCTGGGACCGTATCGGGGTCAAAAACATTCAGTACTTC
D: NA; size: few; V: TRBV12-3/TRBV12-4; J: TRBJ1-5; CDR3: CASSPPGRGSNQPQHF; DNA: TGTGCCAGCAGTCCTCCCGGGAGGGGAAGCAATCAGCCCCAGCATTTT
D: NA; size: NA; V: TRBV20-1; J: TRBJ2-1; CDR3: CSAPLRISGSSYNEQFF; DNA: TGCAGTGCCCCACTTCGGATTAGCGGAAGCTCCTACAATGAGCAGTTCTTC
D: NA; size: NA; V: TRBV4-1; J: TRBJ1-2; CDR3: CASSDQENYGYTF; DNA: TGCGCCAGCAGCGACCAGGAAAACTATGGCTACACCTTC